Below, one TCR beta chain is given with its context. The antigen remains undetermined. The data were produced by immunoSEQ multiplex PCR, yet TCRdb's version contains in-frame clones alone and is incomplete. This table has fewer than 700,000 clones, about 80% appearing once. The source of the sample is a study of shared clonotypes between healthy human individuals. Notes on the study in general: An effect of sequencing depth on clonotype sharing among donors was expected.

Germline-derived CDR1 and CDR2 are MNHNS and SASEGT. Deletions cut 7 bases from V and 2 bases from J, with 18 bases between. The CDR3 sequence is 15 residues long. The sample taken for sequencing was PBMCs. V gene TRBV6-1 combines with J gene TRBJ2-7; perhaps TRBD2 as D (7 bases). This clonotype originated in a woman aged 40 to 50 in good health. Some clones in this sample may be carry-over from other donors' samples. The CDR3, as DNA: TGTGCCAGCAAGTCCGGGGGGCTTAGCCCCTACGAGCAGTACTTC. Protein product: CASKSGGLSPYEQYF.